This entry describes one T cell receptor (beta chain). In its sample, this clonotype was seen a few times. The clone's antigen remains unknown. No base-level quality is on record; no much larger clone is a single base apart. This specimen belongs to a study of response to subunit inactivated influenza vaccine (dated by TCRdb to 2016 to 2019). Concerning the study at large: The study used deep quantitative T cell receptor repertoire profiling to track responses to a trivalent subunit inactivated influenza vaccine.

Broader findings and caveats from the paper: The authors proposed that each seasonal influenza vaccination may bring in only a limited number of new T cells.

Unmatched junction bases come to 11, with V trimmed by 6 bases and J by 6 bases. CDR1 and CDR2 are drawn from the germline V gene (reference sequence): DFQATT, SNEGSKA. The CDR3, cysteine through phenylalanine, is 15 amino acids long. Of all the DNA, just the CDR3 is kept, 45 bases in frame from base 1. The time point label, read with the paper, signifies: 45 days after influenza vaccine administration. Library prep was done by RT-PCR. The instrument given in TCRdb is Illumina HiSeq 2500. TCRdb reprocessed the public reads (quality trimming at Q25 with fastp, clone calling with MiXCR) and kept in-frame beta chains. Merged by CDR3 protein, the rows form single entries marked with the most common genes and DNA. Across this sample there are about 160,000 distinct CDR3 sequences, with around 9.9% seen only once. The ten largest account for around 12% of the sample.

Sequenced here: non-naive T cells sorted from PBMCs, sampled more than 35 days after vaccination. The sample's cell subset or site label is to be understood as: memory T cell fraction. This TCR came from a man aged 50-59 years who received an inactivated influenza vaccine. Donor details come from another sample of the same person, matched by shared clones. This sequence uses TRBV20-1 and TRBJ1-5, with 10 bases matching TRBD1. The DNA sequence is given as TGCAGTGCAATGACAGGGGGCGCGATTGGTCAGCCCCAGCATTTT. It translates to CSAMTGGAIGQPQHF.